The 8 T cell receptor beta chains listed next were all sequenced from one sample in a study of OX40 agonist ivuxolimab in advanced cancers. Libraries were made using the immunoSEQ multiplex PCR assay. Not all clones reach the TCRdb copy of this immuneACCESS table, which keeps in-frame sequences only. Checked studies attribute under half of the gap to unresolved V genes and leave the rest unexplained. In this sample the table shows roughly 90,000 clones, about 90% of which occur a single time. Approximately 9.3% of the sample is in the top ten clones. The starting material was CD4+ or CD8+ T cells sorted from blood, obtained in a trial of the OX40 agonist ivuxolimab. Receptor source: an adult with an advanced solid tumor such as melanoma, head and neck, liver or kidney cancer.

This clone was observed once. The chain has TRBV27 and TRBJ2-2, with 7 bases matching TRBD2. Trimming cost V 7 bases and J 4 bases; bases outside gene matches: 6. The V gene's germline CDR1 is MNHEY and CDR2 SMNVEV (reference sequence). This CDR3 spans 14 amino acids. This chain's CDR3 is CASTGRGSTGELFF. For the CDR3, the DNA is TGTGCCAGCACGGGGCGCGGGAGCACCGGGGAGCTGTTTTTT.

The CDR3 is CASSYGTGYLAKNIQYF. CDR3 coding DNA: TGCGCCAGCAGCTACGGCACGGGTTACCTAGCCAAAAACATTCAGTACTTC. V is TRBV5-1 and J is TRBJ2-4; D not certain. Germline V gene lookup returns CDR1 SGHRS and CDR2 YFSETQ. Trimming pared 3 bases from V and 0 bases from J, leaving 16 bases between. The CDR3 covers 17 residues. The variable domain in full, completed from reference TRBV5-1 and TRBJ2-4, reads KAGVTQTPRYLIKTRGQQVTLSCSPISGHRSVSWYQQTPGQGLQFLFEYFSETQRNKGNFPGRFSGRQFSNSRSEMNVSTLELGDSALYLCASSYGTGYLAKNIQYFGAGTRLSVL.

This sequence joins TRBV27 and TRBJ2-7; possibly TRBD1 for D (6 bases). The germline CDR1 and CDR2 sequences are MNHEY and SMNVEV (reference sequence). The CDR3 is 14 residues long. V shed 4 bases and J shed 4 bases, with 14 bases lying between them. CDR3 in DNA: TGTGCCAGCAGTTCAGGGGAAGGGGTTTACGAGCAGTACTTC. Protein sequence: CASSSGEGVYEQYF.

This clone was seen only once. V is TRBV6-5 and J is TRBJ1-4; D not certain. Looked up from germline, CDR1 is MNHEY and CDR2 is SVGAGI. V gave up 0 bases and J gave up 8 bases, with 16 bases separating them. CDR3 length equals 16 residues. CDR3 coding DNA: TGTGCCAGCAGTTACTCGGCCGTGAAGGAAGGGGAAAAACTGTTTTTT. It codes for CASSYSAVKEGEKLFF.

The rearrangement joins TRBV5-1 to TRBJ2-7; a weak D match, TRBD1 (5 bases). V was shortened by 4 bases and J by 2 bases, with 16 bases between the two germline ends. The CDR3 runs 15 residues. CDR1 is SGHRS and CDR2 is YFSETQ in the germline V gene. The CDR3 nucleotides are TGCGCCAGCAGCCATCGGACAAGTCCAGCCTACGAGCAGTACTTC. Translation gives CASSHRTSPAYEQYF.

This clone was seen a handful of times. The chain carries TRBV19 and TRBJ1-1; D unclear. Germline-derived CDR1 and CDR2 are LNHDA and SQIVND (reference sequence). V gave up 5 bases and J gave up 4 bases, with 11 bases separating them. CDR3 length equals 13 residues. CDR3 DNA sequence: TGTGCCAGTAGTCCCGGGGTGGGCACTGAAGCTTTCTTT. As protein: CASSPGVGTEAFF.

This clone appeared once. The CDR3 sequence is CASSPESRTDTQYF. CDR3 coding DNA: TGTGCCAGCAGCCCTGAGTCGAGGACAGATACGCAGTATTTT. This sequence joins TRBV9 and TRBJ2-3; D gene ambiguous. The CDR3 runs 14 residues. With 4 bases removed from V and 3 bases from J, the gap between germline ends came to 12 bases. Germline CDR1 and CDR2: SGDLS and YYNGEE.

The rearrangement uses TRBV4-1 and TRBJ2-1; 11 bases are shared with TRBD2. Germline-derived CDR1 and CDR2 are MGHRA and YSYEKL. V gave up 6 bases and J gave up 4 bases; unmatched junction bases: 8. This CDR3 comprises 16 residues. CDR3 bases: TGCGCCAGCAGACATCTGGGGACTAGCGGTTACAATGAGCAGTTCTTC. It specifies CASRHLGTSGYNEQFF.